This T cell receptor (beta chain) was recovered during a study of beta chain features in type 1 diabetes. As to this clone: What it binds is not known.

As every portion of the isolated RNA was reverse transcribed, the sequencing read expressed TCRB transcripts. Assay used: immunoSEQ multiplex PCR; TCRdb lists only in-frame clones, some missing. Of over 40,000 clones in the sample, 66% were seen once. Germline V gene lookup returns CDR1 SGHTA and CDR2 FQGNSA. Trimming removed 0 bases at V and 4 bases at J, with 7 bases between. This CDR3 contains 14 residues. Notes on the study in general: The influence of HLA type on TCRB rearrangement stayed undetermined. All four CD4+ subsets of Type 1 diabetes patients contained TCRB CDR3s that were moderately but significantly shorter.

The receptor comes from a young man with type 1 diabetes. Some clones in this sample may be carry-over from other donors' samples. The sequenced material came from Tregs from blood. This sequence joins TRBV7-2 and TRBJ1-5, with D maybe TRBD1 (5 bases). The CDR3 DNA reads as TGTGCCAGCAGCTTAGCGCAGGGTAATCAGCCCCAGCATTTT. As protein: CASSLAQGNQPQHF.